This T cell receptor beta chain was identified in a study of technical replicates of blood from four donors. The V and J ends lost 0 bases and 3 bases, in that order; junction bases with no gene match: 3. The germline V gene has CDR1 LGHNA and CDR2 YSLEER. The CDR3 is 15 amino acids. The table lists this clone with a few counts. The same CDR3 arises from other DNA sequences in this sample as well. The protocol was immunoSEQ multiplex PCR, while the TCRdb copy is restricted to in-frame clones and leaves out a portion. This table holds roughly 50,000 clones, roughly 93% found once. Sample: PBMCs. The chain employs TRBV4-3 and TRBJ2-7; 9 positions match TRBD1. This receptor was identified in a human donor in good health. Some clones in this sample may be carry-over from other donors' samples. The CDR3 here is CASSQDDRGSYEQYF. The CDR3 DNA is TGCGCCAGCAGCCAAGACGACAGGGGGAGCTACGAGCAGTACTTC.